This T cell receptor (beta chain) comes out of a study of blood T cell repertoires in COVID-19. In the authors' methods: Estimated nucleated cell counts came from reference gene primer amplification. Repertoires were generated with immunoSEQ multiplex PCR, while TCRdb's copy carries only in-frame clones and drops some. V and J calls and clone size are copied from that table; D and trimming were computed from the DNA. The profile shows roughly 150,000 clones, roughly four fifths of them singletons. The CDR3 runs to 13 residues. Germline CDR1 reads SGHTA; CDR2 reads FQGNSA. The ends lost 5 bases at V and 5 bases at J; junction bases unmatched: 5.

The chain carries TRBV7-2 and TRBJ2-5; 7 bases are shared with TRBD1. The sequencing sample was made of peripheral blood. This receptor was identified in a woman older than 75 with acute or convalescent COVID-19. CDR3 nucleotide sequence: TGTGCCAGCAGCCCGACAGGGTGGGAGACCCAGTACTTC. Amino acids: CASSPTGWETQYF. The full variable domain, its missing parts supplied by reference TRBV7-2 and TRBJ2-5, is GAGVSQSPSNKVTEKGKDVELRCDPISGHTALYWYRQSLGQGLEFLIYFQGNSAPDKSGLPSDRFSAERTGGSVSTLTIQRTQQEDSAVYLCASSPTGWETQYFGPGTRLLVL.